This is a list of T cell receptor beta chains from one sample in a study of T cells in Graves' hyperthyroidism and ophthalmopathy. TCRdb used MiXCR to reprocess the multiplex PCR reads, holding one entry per CDR3 protein. The top ten hold over 25% of the sample, which has fewer than 350,000 distinct CDR3 sequences, approximately 16% seen once. Input material: blood. These receptors originate from a woman aged 45-65 years with Graves' hyperthyroidism that later progressed to Graves' ophthalmopathy. Both conserved end residues are part of each CDR3. A D gene is named only where the DNA matches it firmly. The size field is filled for only some rows; it gives once, few, many or a size class.

size,J,D,V,CDR3,DNA
-,TRBJ2-2,TRBD2,TRBV18,CASSLLNLAGRLANTGELFF,TGTGCCAGCTCACTTCTAAACCTAGCGGGAAGACTCGCGAACACCGGGGAGCTGTTTTTT
-,TRBJ2-5,TRBD1,TRBV6-2/TRBV6-3,CASSPFRDRGVQGTQYF,TGTGCCAGCAGTCCATTCCGGGACAGGGGTGTTCAAGGGACCCAGTACTTC
many,TRBJ2-1,-,TRBV5-6,CASSLAYNEQFF,TGTGCCAGCAGCTTGGCCTACAATGAGCAGTTCTTC
few,TRBJ2-1,TRBD1,TRBV20-1,CSARRDRAYNEQFF,TGCAGTGCTCGCCGGGACAGGGCCTACAATGAGCAGTTCTTC
many,TRBJ2-5,-,TRBV5-1,CASTPGTRETQYF,TGCGCCAGCACCCCGGGGACCCGAGAGACCCAGTACTTC
-,TRBJ2-5,TRBD2,TRBV9,CASSPGGAGQETQYF,TGTGCCAGCAGCCCGGGGGGGGCAGGGCAAGAGACCCAGTACTTC
many,TRBJ2-3,TRBD2,TRBV9,CASSVSGASGSMDTQYF,TGTGCCAGCAGCGTGTCCGGAGCTAGCGGGAGTATGGATACGCAGTATTTT
many,TRBJ2-1,-,TRBV6-2/TRBV6-3,CASRNLDWGDEQFF,TGTGCCAGCAGGAATTTAGACTGGGGTGATGAGCAGTTCTTC
many,TRBJ2-5,-,TRBV20-1,CSARDSQSWETQYF,TGCAGTGCTAGGGACTCCCAAAGCTGGGAGACCCAGTACTTC
many,TRBJ2-7,-,TRBV3-1,CASSLAEGQDEQYF,TGTGCCAGCAGCCTGGCGGAGGGGCAGGACGAGCAGTACTTC
many,TRBJ1-4,-,TRBV28,CASSGGTGLREKLFF,TGTGCCAGCAGTGGGGGTACAGGTCTTCGGGAAAAACTGTTTTTT
-,TRBJ1-2,TRBD1,TRBV3-1,CASSRAGTGVHHGYTF,TGTGCCAGCAGCCGAGCCGGGACAGGAGTTCACCATGGCTACACCTTC
-,TRBJ2-5,TRBD1,TRBV5-4,CASSGQGETQYF,TGTGCCAGCTCGGGACAGGGAGAGACCCAGTACTTC
-,TRBJ2-1,TRBD2,TRBV20-1,CSAPPASGRWDEQFF,TGCAGTGCCCCCCCCGCTAGCGGGAGGTGGGATGAGCAGTTCTTC
few,TRBJ2-5,-,TRBV5-4,CASSRLLDQETQYF,TGTGCCAGCAGCCGTCTGTTAGACCAAGAGACCCAGTACTTC
many,TRBJ1-1,-,TRBV24-1,CATSDAGRTEAFF,TGTGCCACCAGTGATGCAGGGAGGACTGAAGCTTTCTTT
many,TRBJ2-2,TRBD2,TRBV18,CASSLRTSGRNTGELFF,TGTGCCAGCTCACTCAGGACTAGCGGGAGAAACACCGGGGAGCTGTTTTTT
many,TRBJ2-7,-,TRBV3-1,CASSQDRNFSYEQYF,TGTGCCAGCAGCCAAGATAGGAACTTCTCCTACGAGCAGTACTTC
-,TRBJ2-2,TRBD1,TRBV7-7,CASSPRTGTMNTGELFF,TGTGCTAGCAGCCCAAGGACAGGGACAATGAACACCGGGGAGCTGTTTTTT
many,TRBJ2-7,-,TRBV7-9,CASTYQGRDYEQYF,TGTGCCAGCACTTATCAGGGTCGGGACTACGAGCAGTACTTC
many,TRBJ2-7,-,TRBV5-1,CASSLAATLSYEQYF,TGCGCCAGCAGCTTGGCGGCCACCCTCTCCTACGAGCAGTACTTC
-,TRBJ2-7,TRBD2,TRBV4-2,CASSQGLASIYEQYF,TGTGCCAGCAGCCAGGGACTAGCGTCTATCTACGAGCAGTACTTC
many,TRBJ2-7,-,TRBV5-1,CASSLVTDPYEQYF,TGCGCCAGCAGCTTGGTGACAGACCCCTACGAGCAGTACTTC
many,TRBJ1-2,TRBD1,TRBV28,CASQDRAGYGYTF,TGTGCCAGCCAAGACAGGGCAGGCTATGGCTACACCTTC
-,TRBJ2-1,-,TRBV4-2,CASSQIRIVTYNEQFF,TGTGCCAGCAGCCAAATCAGGATAGTCACCTACAATGAGCAGTTCTTC
many,TRBJ2-7,-,TRBV28,CASSFRGDLSYEQYF,TGTGCCAGCAGTTTTCGAGGGGATTTGTCCTACGAGCAGTACTTC
-,TRBJ1-4,TRBD1,TRBV5-5,CASSFGDRNFREKLFF,TGTGCCAGCAGCTTCGGGGACAGGAATTTTCGCGAAAAACTGTTTTTT
many,TRBJ2-3,TRBD2,TRBV20-1,CSARDRGGSTDTQYF,TGCAGTGCTAGAGATCGAGGCGGGAGTACAGATACGCAGTATTTT
few,TRBJ2-1,TRBD2,TRBV6-1,CASTRDYVNEQFF,TGTGCCAGCACCCGGGACTATGTTAATGAGCAGTTCTTC
few,TRBJ2-5,TRBD1,TRBV9,CASSVSRGGWETQYF,TGTGCCAGCAGCGTAAGTAGAGGGGGCTGGGAGACCCAGTACTTC
many,TRBJ1-1,-,TRBV2,CAGEVGYGTEAFF,TGTGCCGGGGAGGTCGGGTACGGCACTGAAGCTTTCTTT
-,TRBJ2-2,-,TRBV5-1,CASSLSFAGELFF,TGCGCCAGCAGCTTATCTTTCGCCGGGGAGCTGTTTTTT
many,TRBJ2-7,TRBD1,TRBV6-5,CASSYSTVSTGGEQYF,TGTGCCAGCAGTTACTCTACCGTATCGACAGGGGGAGAGCAGTACTTC
many,TRBJ2-7,TRBD2,TRBV18,CASSLGTSGFASYEQYF,TGTGCCAGCTCACTAGGGACTAGCGGCTTCGCCTCCTACGAGCAGTACTTC
-,TRBJ2-2,-,TRBV5-8,CASSLSALAWGGELFF,TGTGCCAGCAGCTTAAGTGCCTTGGCCTGGGGCGGGGAGCTGTTTTTT
many,TRBJ2-2,-,TRBV2,CASSGSGQGLFF,TGTGCCAGCAGTGGTTCCGGCCAAGGGCTGTTTTTT
many,TRBJ1-3,-,TRBV12-3/TRBV12-4,CASSFPGGLATIYF,TGTGCCAGCAGTTTTCCCGGGGGCTTAGCGACCATATATTTT
many,TRBJ2-7,-,TRBV20-1,CSVQGTASYEQYF,TGCAGTGTCCAAGGGACGGCCTCCTACGAGCAGTACTTC
-,TRBJ2-7,-,TRBV19,CASGRTVREQYF,TGTGCCAGTGGAAGGACAGTACGCGAGCAGTACTTC
many,TRBJ2-5,-,TRBV2,CASGMGRSETQYF,TGTGCCAGCGGGATGGGGAGGTCGGAGACCCAGTACTTC
many,TRBJ2-3,-,TRBV5-1,CASSLGGMSTDTQYF,TGCGCCAGCAGCTTGGGCGGGATGAGCACAGATACGCAGTATTTT
few,TRBJ2-2,TRBD2,TRBV19,CASMLSGRAGELFF,TGTGCCAGTATGTTGAGCGGGAGAGCCGGGGAGCTGTTTTTT
many,TRBJ2-3,TRBD2,TRBV20-1,CSARGSGNGADTQYF,TGCAGTGCTAGGGGAAGCGGGAACGGGGCAGATACGCAGTATTTT
-,TRBJ1-3,-,TRBV5-1,CASSPDTIRDSGNTIYF,TGCGCCAGCAGCCCTGACACGATCAGGGACTCTGGAAACACCATATATTTT
many,TRBJ2-7,TRBD1,TRBV28,CASRGHGQGNREQYF,TGTGCCAGCAGAGGGCACGGACAGGGGAACCGCGAGCAGTACTTC
-,TRBJ2-1,-,TRBV6-2/TRBV6-3,CASREISGGGLNEQFF,TGTGCCAGCAGAGAAATCAGCGGAGGGGGGCTCAATGAGCAGTTCTTC
many,TRBJ1-2,TRBD1,TRBV6-2/TRBV6-3,CASSPTLTGAYGYTF,TGTGCCAGCAGCCCAACCCTGACAGGGGCCTATGGCTACACCTTC
-,TRBJ2-3,-,TRBV10-3,CATRGGAGDTQYF,TGTGCCACGAGGGGGGGGGCCGGGGATACGCAGTATTTT
many,TRBJ2-7,TRBD1,TRBV5-1,CASSPTTGGTYEQYF,TGCGCCAGCAGCCCAACGACAGGGGGTACCTACGAGCAGTACTTC
many,TRBJ1-1,-,TRBV11-2,CASSPLPEAFF,TGTGCCAGCAGCCCGCTTCCCGAAGCTTTCTTT
few,TRBJ2-4,-,TRBV6-1,CATSLGGARAIQYF,TGTGCCACTTCGTTGGGGGGGGCGCGAGCCATTCAGTACTTC